The present T cell receptor beta chain was sequenced within a study of response to subunit inactivated influenza vaccine. Study results and limitations: Authors suggested seasonal influenza vaccinations each recruit few new T cells.

The sample holds a few counts of this clonotype. Its antigen is not known. A single record per CDR3 protein comes from TCRdb applying MiXCR to the RT-PCR reads. The table shows 500,000 to 600,000 distinct CDR3 sequences, with approximately 14% occurring only once. Deletions cut 2 bases from V and 8 bases from J, with 16 bases between. The CDR3 has 14 residues. Germline V gene sequence: CDR1 LNHNV, CDR2 YYDKDF (reference sequence). The specimen comprised PBMCs from blood, sampled 12 days after vaccination. This clonotype was sampled from a man between 50 and 59 years old who received an inactivated influenza vaccine. The chain couples TRBV15 to TRBJ2-7; D gene ambiguous. The CDR3 nucleotides are TGTGCCACCAGCAGAAGACAAGCTGACCTCAAGCAGTACTTC. Translated, it gives CATSRRQADLKQYF.